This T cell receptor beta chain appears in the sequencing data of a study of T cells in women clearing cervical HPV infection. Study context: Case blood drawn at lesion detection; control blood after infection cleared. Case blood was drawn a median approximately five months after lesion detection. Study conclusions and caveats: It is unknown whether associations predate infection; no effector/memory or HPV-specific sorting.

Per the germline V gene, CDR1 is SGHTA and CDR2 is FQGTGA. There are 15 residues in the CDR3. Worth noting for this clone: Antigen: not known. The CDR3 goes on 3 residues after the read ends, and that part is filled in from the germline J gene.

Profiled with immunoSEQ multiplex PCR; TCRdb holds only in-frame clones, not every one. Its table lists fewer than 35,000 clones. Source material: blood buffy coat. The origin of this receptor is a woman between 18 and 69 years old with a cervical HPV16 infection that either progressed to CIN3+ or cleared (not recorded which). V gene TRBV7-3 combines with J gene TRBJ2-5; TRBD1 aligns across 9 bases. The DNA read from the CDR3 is TGTGCCAGCAGCTTTGGGGACAGGGCCCCAGATACC. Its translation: CASSFGDRAPDT. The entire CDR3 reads CASSFGDRAPDTQYF.